This entry lists 28 T cell receptor beta chains sequenced from one sample in a study of graft-versus-host responses after intestinal transplantation. Method: immunoSEQ multiplex PCR; TCRdb's copy keeps in-frame clones and lacks some. The profile shows about 97,000 clones, approximately 92% of them singletons. The source material was PBMCs, sampled about 460 days after intestinal transplant. The receptors come from a human patient who received an intestinal transplant, so some T cells may come from the graft donor.

The chain couples TRBV7-3 to TRBJ2-5; 7 bases align to TRBD1. Germline V gene lookup returns CDR1 SGHTA and CDR2 FQGTGA. With V trimmed by 5 bases and J by 3 bases, 3 bases remained unmatched. This CDR3 region has 13 residues. This CDR3 reads CASSPGTEETQYF. The DNA of the CDR3 is TGTGCCAGCAGCCCAGGGACAGAAGAGACCCAGTACTTC.

V is TRBV6-5 and J is TRBJ1-1, with 7 bases that match TRBD1. Losses at the gene ends were 5 bases for V and 4 bases for J; bases not matched to a gene: 4. Looked up from germline, CDR1 is MNHEY and CDR2 is SVGAGI. CDR3 size: 13 residues. CDR3 protein: CASSAAGGTEAFF. CDR3 in DNA: TGTGCCAGCAGTGCTGCAGGGGGCACTGAAGCTTTCTTT.

This chain joins TRBV7-9 and TRBJ1-6, with D unclear. The CDR3 is 14 amino acids. From germline, CDR1 is SEHNR and CDR2 FQNEAQ (reference sequence). V gave up 1 base and J gave up 7 bases, with 8 bases separating them. The CDR3 nucleotides read TGTGCCAGCAGCTTAGTGTTTGGGAATTCACCCCTCCACTTT. Its translation: CASSLVFGNSPLHF.

This chain joins TRBV19 and TRBJ1-1; perhaps TRBD1 as D (5 bases). CDR3 size: 13 residues. V lost 7 bases, J lost 5 bases, and 14 bases lay in between. Germline CDR1 and CDR2: LNHDA and SQIVND (reference sequence). Written as DNA, the CDR3 is TGTGCCAGTAAATTTCGGGGGGGGACTGAAGCTTTCTTT. Amino acid sequence: CASKFRGGTEAFF.

The rearrangement joins TRBV9 to TRBJ2-1, with 11 nucleotides matching TRBD2. Germline lookup yields CDR1 SGDLS and CDR2 YYNGEE. The CDR3 is 16 residues long. With V trimmed by 3 bases and J by 2 bases, 4 bases remained unmatched. The CDR3 sequence: CASSGSGGATYNEQFF. CDR3 in DNA: TGTGCCAGCAGCGGTAGCGGGGGGGCGACCTACAATGAGCAGTTCTTC. The variable domain in full, with the rest retrieved from reference TRBV9 and TRBJ2-1, is DSGVTQTPKHLITATGQRVTLRCSPRSGDLSVYWYQQSLDQGLQFLIQYYNGEERAKGNILERFSAQQFPDLHSELNLSSLELGDSALYFCASSGSGGATYNEQFFGPGTRLTVL.

The chain uses TRBV5-1 and TRBJ1-1; D is unresolved. Germline CDR1 SGHRS, CDR2 YFSETQ. Trimming left V 0 bases short and J 5 bases short, with 8 bases between. The CDR3 spans 13 residues. The CDR3 coding sequence is TGCGCCAGCAGCTTGGCCGGTAGAACTGAAGCTTTCTTT. It codes for CASSLAGRTEAFF.

The V call is TRBV19, the J call TRBJ2-3; no clear D. Trimming took 3 bases from V and 3 from J, leaving 13 bases between them. Germline-derived CDR1 and CDR2 are LNHDA and SQIVND (reference sequence). This CDR3 has 15 residues. CDR3 region: CASSISRSLTDTQYF. The CDR3 region has the DNA TGTGCCAGTAGTATTTCCCGGTCGTTAACAGATACGCAGTATTTT.

The chain recombines TRBV11-2 with TRBJ2-5, with unresolved D. Germline loops: CDR1 SGHAT, CDR2 FQNNGV. This CDR3 spans 14 amino acids. Trimming cost V 5 bases and J 0 bases, with 10 bases left between them. Here the CDR3 DNA reads TGTGCCAGCAGCGAACCCGCGTACCAAGAGACCCAGTACTTC. This translates into CASSEPAYQETQYF.

This sequence joins TRBV5-1 and TRBJ2-2, with TRBD2 matching 9 bases. Germline V gene data show CDR1 as SGHRS and CDR2 as YFSETQ. CDR3 size: 15 residues. V lost 4 bases to trimming and J lost 3 bases; unmatched junction nucleotides: 4. CDR3 in amino acids: CASSLAGTDTGELFF. CDR3 sequence (DNA): TGCGCCAGCAGCCTAGCGGGGACAGACACCGGGGAGCTGTTTTTT.

This chain uses TRBV2 with TRBJ1-4, with D possibly being TRBD1 (5 bases). Germline V gene data show CDR1 as SNHLY and CDR2 as FYNNEI. CDR3 length equals 15 residues. Trimming took off 1 base at V and 7 bases at J, with 13 bases between the two ends. The CDR3 loop reads CASSEEGRAGEKLFF. The CDR3 coding sequence is TGTGCCAGCAGTGAAGAGGGGAGGGCGGGTGAAAAACTGTTTTTT.

The genes are TRBV10-1 and TRBJ1-1, with 8 nucleotides matching TRBD1. V lost 3 bases and J lost 2; bases outside the gene matches: 8. The CDR3 is made up of 16 amino acids. Germline V gene data show CDR1 as WNHNN and CDR2 as SYGVQD (reference sequence). The CDR3 reads CASSDRVGQGNTEAFF. CDR3 in DNA: TGCGCCAGCAGTGACCGCGTAGGACAGGGTAACACTGAAGCTTTCTTT.

This clone was seen a handful of times. The chain employs TRBV4-2 and TRBJ1-3, with 7 bases matching TRBD1. Germline V gene data show CDR1 as LGHNA and CDR2 as YNFKEQ. The CDR3 covers 17 residues. V was clipped by 0 bases and J by 0 bases; unmatched bases: 5. In DNA form, the CDR3 reads TGTGCCAGCAGCCAAGACCGGGACAGAGGCTCTGGAAACACCATATATTTT. Protein: CASSQDRDRGSGNTIYF.

The chain is built from TRBV18 and TRBJ2-7; either TRBD1 or TRBD2 may fit D (5 bases each). Between the trimmed V and J ends, which lost 3 bases and 1 base, there was a span of 13 bases. The CDR3 is 15 amino acids. Germline values: CDR1 KGHSH, CDR2 LQKENI. DNA for the CDR3: TGTGCCAGCTCACCGGGACGGGCCCTATCCTACGAGCAGTACTTC. Translating it yields CASSPGRALSYEQYF.

J is TRBJ1-5 and V is TRBV29-1, with a weak D call TRBD1 (6 bases). V lost 4 bases and J lost 7, with 14 bases in between. Per germline, CDR1 SQVTM and CDR2 ANQGSEA. This CDR3 has 13 amino acids. The CDR3 DNA reads as TGCAGCGTTGCCGGGGGGCTGGGGCAGCCCCAGCATTTT. It yields the protein CSVAGGLGQPQHF.

This clone was counted only a few times. J is TRBJ2-7 and V is TRBV6-4; 7 bases fit TRBD1. V lost 3 bases to trimming and J lost 4 bases; unmatched junction nucleotides: 3. Germline-derived CDR1 and CDR2 are MRHNA and SNTAGT. The CDR3 sequence is 13 residues long. CDR3 sequence: CASSEETGYEQYF. The CDR3 region has the DNA TGTGCCAGCAGTGAAGAGACAGGGTACGAGCAGTACTTC.

This clone was detected once. The chain recombines TRBV29-1 with TRBJ1-3, with a possible D match to TRBD1 (5 bases). Germline V lookup: CDR1 SQVTM, CDR2 ANQGSEA. V lost 7 bases and J 0 bases, leaving 16 bases between the germline ends. The CDR3 has 15 residues. CDR3 sequence reads: CSAQGRADSGNTIYF. The CDR3 DNA sequence: TGCAGCGCCCAGGGACGCGCAGACTCTGGAAACACCATATATTTT.

J is TRBJ1-2 and V is TRBV7-9; 7 positions agree with TRBD1. Trimming cost V 5 bases and J 4 bases; bases outside gene matches: 4. This CDR3 comprises 13 residues. CDR1 is SEHNR and CDR2 is FQNEAQ in the germline V gene (reference sequence). The CDR3: CASSPRGSYGYTF. The CDR3 DNA is TGTGCCAGCAGCCCCAGGGGGAGCTATGGCTACACCTTC. Variable domain in full (rest from reference TRBV7-9 and TRBJ1-2): DTGVSQNPRHKITKRGQNVTFRCDPISEHNRLYWYRQTLGQGPEFLTYFQNEAQLEKSRLLSDRFSAERPKGSFSTLEIQRTEQGDSAMYLCASSPRGSYGYTFGSGTRLTVV.

The chain employs TRBV13 and TRBJ2-1; 9 nucleotides agree with TRBD2. V shed 5 bases, J shed 8 bases, and the junction held 7 bases outside the gene matches. Germline-derived CDR1 and CDR2 are PRHDT and FYEKMQ (reference sequence). The CDR3 sequence is 14 residues long. CDR3: CASSPGTSSDEQFF. DNA of the CDR3: TGTGCCAGCAGCCCCGGGACTAGCAGCGATGAGCAGTTCTTC.

The chain employs TRBV7-2 and TRBJ2-6; D not resolved. Trimming took 5 bases from V and 0 from J, leaving 11 bases between them. Germline V gene sequence: CDR1 SGHTA, CDR2 FQGNSA. The CDR3 consists of 16 residues. DNA for the CDR3: TGTGCCAGCAGCCGAGGACCTTTCTCTGGGGCCAACGTCCTGACTTTC. Amino acids: CASSRGPFSGANVLTF.

CDR3 sequence reads: CASSLGGDRAYEQYF. CDR3 nucleotide sequence: TGTGCCAGCAGCTTAGGAGGGGACAGGGCGTACGAGCAGTACTTC. The chain carries TRBV7-9 and TRBJ2-7; 9 positions agree with TRBD1. There are 15 residues in the CDR3. V gave up 1 base and J gave up 4 bases; unmatched junction bases: 5. The germline V gene has CDR1 SEHNR and CDR2 FQNEAQ (reference sequence).

CDR3 bases: TGCGCCAGCAGTGACGGGAGGAACTATGGCTACACCTTC. Residues: CASSDGRNYGYTF. The chain carries TRBV10-2 and TRBJ1-2; D gene ambiguous. Trimming removed 3 bases at V and 2 bases at J, with 7 bases between. Germline CDR1 WSHSY, CDR2 SAAADI. The CDR3 has 13 amino acids.

J is TRBJ2-5 and V is TRBV10-1; D is ambiguous. The end of the DNA fits TRBJ2-7 better, so the J call may be wrong. Germline V gene sequence: CDR1 WNHNN, CDR2 SYGVQD (reference sequence). The CDR3 spans 13 residues. The CDR3 region is CASSYGRAYEQYF. Here the CDR3 DNA reads TGCGCCAGCAGCTACGGACGAGCCTACGAGCAGTACTTC.

This rearrangement joins TRBV4-2 to TRBJ2-7; 8 bases agree with TRBD1. J was trimmed by 5 bases and V by 1 base; bases with no gene match: 7. CDR1 is LGHNA, CDR2 YNFKEQ, per germline. CDR3 length: 15 amino acids. The chain's CDR3 is CASSQGRTGWDEQYF. The CDR3 DNA sequence: TGTGCCAGCAGCCAAGGGAGGACAGGGTGGGACGAGCAGTACTTC.

This clone was picked up a small number of times. The chain has TRBV7-9 and TRBJ1-6; no clear D. Between the trimmed V and J ends, which lost 0 bases and 9 bases, there was a span of 6 bases. The CDR3 is 13 residues long. Per germline, CDR1 SEHNR and CDR2 FQNEAQ (reference sequence). The CDR3, as DNA: TGTGCCAGCAGCTTAGCCGGGCGTTCACCCCTCCACTTT. Its protein is CASSLAGRSPLHF. Using reference TRBV7-9 and TRBJ1-6 for the parts outside the CDR3, the full variable domain is DTGVSQNPRHKITKRGQNVTFRCDPISEHNRLYWYRQTLGQGPEFLTYFQNEAQLEKSRLLSDRFSAERPKGSFSTLEIQRTEQGDSAMYLCASSLAGRSPLHFGNGTRLTVT.

V is TRBV7-8 and J is TRBJ2-5, with 7 positions matching TRBD1. The J call may be mistaken, given a closer DNA end match to TRBJ2-7. CDR3 length: 17 amino acids. The germline V gene encodes CDR1 SGHVS and CDR2 FQNEAQ. CDR3 protein: CASSFPMTGPDSYEQYF. In nucleotides, the CDR3 is TGTGCCAGCAGCTTCCCAATGACAGGGCCGGATTCCTACGAGCAGTACTTC.

In this sample, this clone turned up a few times. V usage is TRBV11-2 and J usage is TRBJ2-7, with D perhaps TRBD2 (6 bases). CDR1 is SGHAT and CDR2 is FQNNGV in the germline V gene. V lost 1 base and J lost 7, with 11 bases in between. This CDR3 is built from 13 residues. CDR3 sequence reads: CASSLGGGLEQYF. CDR3 DNA: TGTGCCAGCAGCTTAGGTGGGGGGTTGGAGCAGTACTTC. The whole variable domain, remainder taken from reference TRBV11-2 and TRBJ2-7, is EAGVAQSPRYKIIEKRQSVAFWCNPISGHATLYWYQQILGQGPKLLIQFQNNGVVDDSQLPKDRFSAERLKGVDSTLKIQPAKLEDSAVYLCASSLGGGLEQYFGPGTRLTVT.

V gene TRBV5-4 combines with J gene TRBJ2-5, with no clear D. V dropped 10 bases and J dropped 2 bases, with 18 bases sitting between them. Per germline, CDR1 SGHNT and CDR2 YYREEE (reference sequence). The CDR3 contains 14 residues. This CDR3 is CALANAPLQETQYF. The CDR3 region has the DNA TGTGCCCTGGCAAATGCCCCGCTACAAGAGACCCAGTACTTC. Based on the CDR3 plus reference TRBV5-4 and TRBJ2-5, the full variable domain is ETGVTQSPTHLIKTRGQQVTLRCSSQSGHNTVSWYQQALGQGPQFIFQYYREEENGRGNFPPRFSGLQFPNYSSELNVNALELDDSALYLCALANAPLQETQYFGPGTRLLVL.

V usage is TRBV4-2 and J usage is TRBJ2-5, with 10 bases matching TRBD1. This CDR3 spans 15 amino acids. Losses at the gene ends were 5 bases for V and 1 base for J; bases not matched to a gene: 4. Germline V gives CDR1 LGHNA, CDR2 YNFKEQ. The CDR3 coding sequence is TGTGCCAGCAGCGAGGACAGGGGGTTCCAAGAGACCCAGTACTTC. Its translation is CASSEDRGFQETQYF.